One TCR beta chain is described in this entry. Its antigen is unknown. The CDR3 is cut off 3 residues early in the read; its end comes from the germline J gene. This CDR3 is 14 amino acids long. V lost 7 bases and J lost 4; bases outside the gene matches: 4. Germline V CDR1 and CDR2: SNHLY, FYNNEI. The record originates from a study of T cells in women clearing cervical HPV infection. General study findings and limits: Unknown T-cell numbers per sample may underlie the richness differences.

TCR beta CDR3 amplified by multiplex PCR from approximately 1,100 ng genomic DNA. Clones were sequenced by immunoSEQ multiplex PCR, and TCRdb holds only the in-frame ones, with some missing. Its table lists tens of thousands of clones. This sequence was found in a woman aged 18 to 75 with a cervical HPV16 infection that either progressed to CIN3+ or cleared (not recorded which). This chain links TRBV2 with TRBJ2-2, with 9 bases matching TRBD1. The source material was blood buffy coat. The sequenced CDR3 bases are TGTGCCAGCAAAGGACAGGGGCCCACCGGGGAG. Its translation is CASKGQGPTGE. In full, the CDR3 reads CASKGQGPTGELFF.